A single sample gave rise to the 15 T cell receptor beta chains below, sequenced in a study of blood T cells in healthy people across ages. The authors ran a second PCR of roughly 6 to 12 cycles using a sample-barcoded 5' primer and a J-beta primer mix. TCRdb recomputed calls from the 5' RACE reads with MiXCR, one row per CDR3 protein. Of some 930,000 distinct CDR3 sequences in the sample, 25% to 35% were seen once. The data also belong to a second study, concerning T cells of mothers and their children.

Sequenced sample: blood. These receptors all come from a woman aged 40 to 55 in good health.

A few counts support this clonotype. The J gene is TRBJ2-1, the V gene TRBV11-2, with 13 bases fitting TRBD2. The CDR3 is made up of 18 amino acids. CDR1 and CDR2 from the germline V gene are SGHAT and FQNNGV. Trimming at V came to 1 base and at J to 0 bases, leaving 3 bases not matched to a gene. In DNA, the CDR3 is TGTGCCAGCAGCTTAGGGGGACTAGCGGGGCGCTCCTACAATGAGCAGTTCTTC. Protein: CASSLGGLAGRSYNEQFF.

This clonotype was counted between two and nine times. The CDR3 loop reads CASSAPTGGRNQPQHF. DNA for the CDR3: TGTGCCAGCAGCGCGCCCACAGGGGGCAGAAATCAGCCCCAGCATTTT. The genes are TRBV7-9 and TRBJ1-5, with 9 bases that match TRBD1. CDR1 and CDR2 from the germline V gene are SEHNR and FQNEAQ (reference sequence). The CDR3 contains 16 residues. V lost 5 bases to trimming and J lost 4 bases; unmatched junction nucleotides: 9.

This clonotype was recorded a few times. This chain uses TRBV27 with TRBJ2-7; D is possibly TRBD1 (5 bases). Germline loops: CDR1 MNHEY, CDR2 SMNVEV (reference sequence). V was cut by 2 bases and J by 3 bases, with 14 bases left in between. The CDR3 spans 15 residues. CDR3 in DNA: TGTGCCAGCAGTTTAGTGGGGCTTCCGTACTACGAGCAGTACGTC. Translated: CASSLVGLPYYEQYV.

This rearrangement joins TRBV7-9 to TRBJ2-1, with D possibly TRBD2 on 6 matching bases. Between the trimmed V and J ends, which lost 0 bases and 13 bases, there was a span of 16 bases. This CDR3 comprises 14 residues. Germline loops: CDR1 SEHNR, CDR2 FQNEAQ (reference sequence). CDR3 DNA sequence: TGTGCCAGCAGCTTAGCGCGCGGCGGGGTGCGACAGTTCTTC. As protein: CASSLARGGVRQFF.

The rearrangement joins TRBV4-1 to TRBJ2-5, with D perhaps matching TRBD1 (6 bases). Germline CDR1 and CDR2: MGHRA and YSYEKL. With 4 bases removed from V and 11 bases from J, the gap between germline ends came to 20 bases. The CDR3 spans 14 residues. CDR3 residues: CASSLQGQYNEQYF. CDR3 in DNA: TGCGCCAGCAGCCTCCAGGGGCAGTACAATGAGCAGTACTTC.

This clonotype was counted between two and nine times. The CDR3 protein is CASSPRRAALGGQYF. The CDR3 bases are TGTGCCAGCAGCCCGCGCCGCGCAGCCCTCGGTGGGCAGTACTTC. This chain uses TRBV7-9 with TRBJ2-5; D is unclear. Trimming left V 5 bases short and J 11 bases short, with 24 bases between. CDR3 length equals 15 residues. CDR1 and CDR2 (germline): SEHNR, FQNEAQ (reference sequence).

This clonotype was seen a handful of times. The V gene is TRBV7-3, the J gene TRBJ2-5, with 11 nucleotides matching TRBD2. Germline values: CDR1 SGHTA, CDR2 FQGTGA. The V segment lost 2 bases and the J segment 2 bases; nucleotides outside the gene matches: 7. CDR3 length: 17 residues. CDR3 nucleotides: TGTGCCAGCAGCTTAGGAGGTAGCGGGGGGGAGCAAGAGACCCAGTACTTC. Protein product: CASSLGGSGGEQETQYF. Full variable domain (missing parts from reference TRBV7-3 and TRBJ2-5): GAGVSQTPSNKVTEKGKYVELRCDPISGHTALYWYRQSLGQGPEFLIYFQGTGAADDSGLPNDRFFAVRPEGSVSTLKIQRTERGDSAVYLCASSLGGSGGEQETQYFGPGTRLLVL.

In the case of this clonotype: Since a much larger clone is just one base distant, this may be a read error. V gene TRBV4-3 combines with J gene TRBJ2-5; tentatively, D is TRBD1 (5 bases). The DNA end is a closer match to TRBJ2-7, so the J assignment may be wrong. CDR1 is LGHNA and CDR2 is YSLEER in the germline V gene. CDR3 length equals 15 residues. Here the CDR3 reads CAGSQRLGLSYEQYF. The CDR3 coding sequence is TGCGCCGGCAGCCAGAGACTGGGGCTCTCCTACGAGCAGTACTTC.

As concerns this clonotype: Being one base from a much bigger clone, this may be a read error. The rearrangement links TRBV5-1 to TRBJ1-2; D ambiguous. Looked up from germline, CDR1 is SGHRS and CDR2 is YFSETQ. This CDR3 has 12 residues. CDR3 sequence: CASSFNDYGHTF. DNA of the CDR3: TGCGCCAGCAGCTTCAATGACTATGGCCACACCTTC.

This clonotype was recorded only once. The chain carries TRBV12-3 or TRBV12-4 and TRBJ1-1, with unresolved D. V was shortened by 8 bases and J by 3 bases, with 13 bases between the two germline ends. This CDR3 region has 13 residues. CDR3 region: CASSIRRDTEAFF. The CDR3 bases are TGTGCCAGCTCCATCAGGAGGGACACTGAAGCTTTCTTT.

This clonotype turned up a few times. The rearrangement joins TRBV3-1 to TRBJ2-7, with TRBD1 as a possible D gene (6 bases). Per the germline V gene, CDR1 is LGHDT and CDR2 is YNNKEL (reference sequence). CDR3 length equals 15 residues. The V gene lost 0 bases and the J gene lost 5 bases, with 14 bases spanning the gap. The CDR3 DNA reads TGTGCCAGCAGCCAAGAGTCAGGGGCCTTTGACGAGCAGTACTTC. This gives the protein CASSQESGAFDEQYF.

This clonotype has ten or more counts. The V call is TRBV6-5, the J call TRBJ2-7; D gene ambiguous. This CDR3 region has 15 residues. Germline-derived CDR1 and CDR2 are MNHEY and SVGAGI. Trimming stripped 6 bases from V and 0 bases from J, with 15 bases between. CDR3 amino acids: CASSSGLWSSYEQYF. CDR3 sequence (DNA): TGTGCCAGCAGCTCCGGGTTATGGAGCTCCTACGAGCAGTACTTC.

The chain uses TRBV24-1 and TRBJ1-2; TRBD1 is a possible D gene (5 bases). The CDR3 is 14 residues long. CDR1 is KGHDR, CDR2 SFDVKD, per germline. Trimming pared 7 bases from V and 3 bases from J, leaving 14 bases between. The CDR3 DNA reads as TGTGCCACCAGGGATCCGGGGGATGACTATGGCTACACCTTC. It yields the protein CATRDPGDDYGYTF.

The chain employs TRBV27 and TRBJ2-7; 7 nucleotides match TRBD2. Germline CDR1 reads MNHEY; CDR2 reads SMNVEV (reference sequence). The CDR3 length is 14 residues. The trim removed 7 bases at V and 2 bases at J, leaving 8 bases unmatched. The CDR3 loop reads CASTRTRGPYEQYF. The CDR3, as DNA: TGTGCCAGCACTAGGACTAGAGGCCCCTACGAGCAGTACTTC.

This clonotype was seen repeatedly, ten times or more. The CDR3 DNA reads TGTGCCAGCAGAAGACAGGGGGCTAACTATGGCTACACCTTC. As protein: CASRRQGANYGYTF. V gene TRBV2 combines with J gene TRBJ1-2, with TRBD1 matching over 9 bases. The CDR3 is made up of 14 amino acids. Germline assignment: CDR1 SNHLY and CDR2 FYNNEI. V was pared by 6 bases and J by 0 bases, with 2 bases of the junction left unmatched.